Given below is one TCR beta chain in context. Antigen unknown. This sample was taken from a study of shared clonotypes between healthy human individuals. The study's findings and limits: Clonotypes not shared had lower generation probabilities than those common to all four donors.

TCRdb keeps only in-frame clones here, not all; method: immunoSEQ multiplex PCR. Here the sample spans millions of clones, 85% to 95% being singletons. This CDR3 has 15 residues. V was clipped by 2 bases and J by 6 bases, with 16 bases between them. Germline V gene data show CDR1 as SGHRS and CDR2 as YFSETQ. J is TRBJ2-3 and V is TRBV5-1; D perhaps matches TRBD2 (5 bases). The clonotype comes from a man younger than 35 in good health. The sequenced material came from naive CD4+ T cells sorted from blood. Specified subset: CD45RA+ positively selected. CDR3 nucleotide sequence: TGCGCCAGCAGCTTCTTTTCCCGGGGTTCGGATACGCAGTATTTT. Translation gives CASSFFSRGSDTQYF. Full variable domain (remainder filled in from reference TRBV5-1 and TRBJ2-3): KAGVTQTPRYLIKTRGQQVTLSCSPISGHRSVSWYQQTPGQGLQFLFEYFSETQRNKGNFPGRFSGRQFSNSRSEMNVSTLELGDSALYLCASSFFSRGSDTQYFGPGTRLTVL.